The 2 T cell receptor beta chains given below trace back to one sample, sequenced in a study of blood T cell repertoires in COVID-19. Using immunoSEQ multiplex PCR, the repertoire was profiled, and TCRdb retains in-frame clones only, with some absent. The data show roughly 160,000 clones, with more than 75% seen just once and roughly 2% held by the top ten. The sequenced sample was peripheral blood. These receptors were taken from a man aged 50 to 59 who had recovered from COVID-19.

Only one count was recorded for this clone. The CDR3 region has the DNA TGCAGTGCTAGTATGGCTAGCGGGAGGGCCGTCAATGAGCAGTTCTTC. Amino acids: CSASMASGRAVNEQFF. This chain links TRBV20-1 with TRBJ2-1, with 12 nucleotides matching TRBD2. Germline V gives CDR1 DFQATT, CDR2 SNEGSKA (reference sequence). V gave up 3 bases and J gave up 6 bases; unmatched junction bases: 9. The CDR3 consists of 16 residues.

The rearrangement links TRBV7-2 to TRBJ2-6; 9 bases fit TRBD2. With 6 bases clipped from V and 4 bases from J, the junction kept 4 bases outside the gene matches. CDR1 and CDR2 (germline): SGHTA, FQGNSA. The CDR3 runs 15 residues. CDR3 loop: CASSLSGRGANVLTF. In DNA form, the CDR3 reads TGTGCCAGCAGTTTGAGCGGGAGGGGGGCCAACGTCCTGACTTTC.